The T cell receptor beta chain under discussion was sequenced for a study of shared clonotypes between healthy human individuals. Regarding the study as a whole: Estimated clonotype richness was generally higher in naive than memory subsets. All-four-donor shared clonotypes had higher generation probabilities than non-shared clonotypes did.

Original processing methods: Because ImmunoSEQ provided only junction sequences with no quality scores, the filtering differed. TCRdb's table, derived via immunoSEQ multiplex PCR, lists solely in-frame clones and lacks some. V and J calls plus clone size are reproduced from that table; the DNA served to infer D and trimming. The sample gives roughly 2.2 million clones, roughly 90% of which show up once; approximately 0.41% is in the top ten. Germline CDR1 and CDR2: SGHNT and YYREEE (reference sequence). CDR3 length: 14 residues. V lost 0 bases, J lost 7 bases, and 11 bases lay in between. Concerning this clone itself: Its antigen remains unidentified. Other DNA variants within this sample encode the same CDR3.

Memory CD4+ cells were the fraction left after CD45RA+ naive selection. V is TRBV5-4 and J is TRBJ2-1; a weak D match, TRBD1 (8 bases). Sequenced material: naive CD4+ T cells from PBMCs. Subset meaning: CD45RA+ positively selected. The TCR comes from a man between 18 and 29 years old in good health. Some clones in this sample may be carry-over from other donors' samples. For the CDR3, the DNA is TGTGCCAGCAGCTTGGACAGGGGGGGTAATGAGCAGTTCTTC. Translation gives CASSLDRGGNEQFF.